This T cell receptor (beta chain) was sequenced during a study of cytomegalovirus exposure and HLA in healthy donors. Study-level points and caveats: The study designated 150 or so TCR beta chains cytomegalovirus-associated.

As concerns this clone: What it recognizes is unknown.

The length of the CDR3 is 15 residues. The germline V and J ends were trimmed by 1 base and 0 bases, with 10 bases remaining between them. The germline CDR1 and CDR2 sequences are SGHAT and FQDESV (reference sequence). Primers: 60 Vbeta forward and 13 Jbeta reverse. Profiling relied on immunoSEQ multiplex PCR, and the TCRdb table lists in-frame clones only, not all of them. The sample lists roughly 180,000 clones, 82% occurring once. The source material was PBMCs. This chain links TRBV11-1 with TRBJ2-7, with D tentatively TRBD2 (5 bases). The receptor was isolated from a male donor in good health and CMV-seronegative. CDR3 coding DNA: TGTGCCAGCAGCTTAGTTCCAGAGGGCTCCTACGAGCAGTACTTC. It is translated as CASSLVPEGSYEQYF. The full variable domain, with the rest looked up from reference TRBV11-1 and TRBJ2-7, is EAEVAQSPRYKITEKSQAVAFWCDPISGHATLYWYRQILGQGPELLVQFQDESVVDDSQLPKDRFSAERLKGVDSTLKIQPAELGDSAMYLCASSLVPEGSYEQYFGPGTRLTVT.